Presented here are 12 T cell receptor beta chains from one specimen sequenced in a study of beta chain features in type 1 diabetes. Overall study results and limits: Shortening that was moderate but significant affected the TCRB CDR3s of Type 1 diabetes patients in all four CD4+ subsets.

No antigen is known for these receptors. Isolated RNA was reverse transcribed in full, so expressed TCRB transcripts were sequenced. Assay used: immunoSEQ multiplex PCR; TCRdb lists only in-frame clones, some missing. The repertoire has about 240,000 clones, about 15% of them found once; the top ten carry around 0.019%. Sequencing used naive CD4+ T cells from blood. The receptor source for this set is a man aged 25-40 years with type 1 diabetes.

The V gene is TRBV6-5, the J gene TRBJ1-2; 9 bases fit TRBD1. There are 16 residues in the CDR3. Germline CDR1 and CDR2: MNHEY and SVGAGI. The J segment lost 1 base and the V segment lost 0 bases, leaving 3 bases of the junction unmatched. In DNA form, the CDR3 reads TGTGCCAGCAGTTACTCGGGACAGGGTCTTAACTATGGCTACACCTTC. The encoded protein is CASSYSGQGLNYGYTF.

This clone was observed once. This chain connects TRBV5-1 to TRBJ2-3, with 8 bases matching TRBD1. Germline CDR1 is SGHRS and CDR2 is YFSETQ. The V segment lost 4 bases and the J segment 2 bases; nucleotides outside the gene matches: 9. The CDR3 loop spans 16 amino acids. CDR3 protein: CASSPLGQGATDTQYF. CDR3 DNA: TGCGCCAGCAGCCCCCTGGGGCAGGGGGCCACAGATACGCAGTATTTT.

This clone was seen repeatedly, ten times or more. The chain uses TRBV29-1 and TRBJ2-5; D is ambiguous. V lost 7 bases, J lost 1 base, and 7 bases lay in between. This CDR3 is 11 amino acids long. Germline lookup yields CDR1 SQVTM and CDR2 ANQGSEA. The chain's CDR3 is CSAPIQETQYF. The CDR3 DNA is TGCAGCGCCCCCATCCAAGAGACCCAGTACTTC. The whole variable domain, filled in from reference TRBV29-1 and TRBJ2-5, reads SAVISQKPSRDICQRGTSLTIQCQVDSQVTMMFWYRQQPGQSLTLIATANQGSEATYESGFVIDKFPISRPNLTFSTLTVSNMSPEDSSIYLCSAPIQETQYFGPGTRLLVL.

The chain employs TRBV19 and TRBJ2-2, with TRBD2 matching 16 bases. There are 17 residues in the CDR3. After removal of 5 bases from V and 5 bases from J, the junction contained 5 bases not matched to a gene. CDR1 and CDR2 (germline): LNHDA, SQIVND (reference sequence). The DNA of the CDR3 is TGTGCCAGTAGTGACGGGACTAGCGGGAGGGCAACCGGGGAGCTGTTTTTT. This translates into CASSDGTSGRATGELFF.

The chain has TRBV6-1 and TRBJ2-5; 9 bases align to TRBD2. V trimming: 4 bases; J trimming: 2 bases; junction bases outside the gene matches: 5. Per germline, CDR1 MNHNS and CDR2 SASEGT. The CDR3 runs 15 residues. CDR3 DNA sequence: TGTGCCAGCAGTGGTAATAGCGGGGGACAAGAGACCCAGTACTTC. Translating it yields CASSGNSGGQETQYF.

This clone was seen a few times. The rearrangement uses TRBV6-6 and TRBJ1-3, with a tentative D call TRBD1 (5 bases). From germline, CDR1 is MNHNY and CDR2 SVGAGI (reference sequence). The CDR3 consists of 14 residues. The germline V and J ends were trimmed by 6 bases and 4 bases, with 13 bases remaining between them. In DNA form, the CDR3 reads TGTGCCAGCAGCCCGGGGGTGGTCGGAAACACCATATATTTT. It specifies CASSPGVVGNTIYF.

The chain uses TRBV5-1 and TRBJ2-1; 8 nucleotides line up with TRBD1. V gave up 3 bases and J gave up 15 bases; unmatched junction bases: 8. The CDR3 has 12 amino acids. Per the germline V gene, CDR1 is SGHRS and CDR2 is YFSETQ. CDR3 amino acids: CASSSEGQGAFF. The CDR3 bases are TGCGCCAGCAGCTCGGAAGGTCAGGGGGCGTTCTTC.

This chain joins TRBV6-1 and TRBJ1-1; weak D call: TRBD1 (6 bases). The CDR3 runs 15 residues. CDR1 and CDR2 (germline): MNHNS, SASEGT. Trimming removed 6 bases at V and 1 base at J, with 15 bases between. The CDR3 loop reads CASSPARGTNTEAFF. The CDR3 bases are TGTGCCAGCAGCCCCGCCAGGGGTACGAACACTGAAGCTTTCTTT.

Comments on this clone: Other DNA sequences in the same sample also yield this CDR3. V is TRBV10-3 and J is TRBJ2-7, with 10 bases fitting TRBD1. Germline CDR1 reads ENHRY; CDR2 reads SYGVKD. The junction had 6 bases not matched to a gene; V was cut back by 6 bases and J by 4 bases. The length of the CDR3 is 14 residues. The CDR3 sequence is CAISPGQGSYEQYF. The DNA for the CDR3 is TGTGCCATCAGCCCGGGACAGGGGAGTTACGAGCAGTACTTC.

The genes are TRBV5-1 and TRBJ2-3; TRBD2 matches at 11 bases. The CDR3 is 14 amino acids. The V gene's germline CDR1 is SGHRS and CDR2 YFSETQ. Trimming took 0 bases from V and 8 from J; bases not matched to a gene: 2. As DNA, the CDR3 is TGCGCCAGCAGCTTGGAACTAGCGGGAGCTACGCAGTATTTT. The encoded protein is CASSLELAGATQYF.

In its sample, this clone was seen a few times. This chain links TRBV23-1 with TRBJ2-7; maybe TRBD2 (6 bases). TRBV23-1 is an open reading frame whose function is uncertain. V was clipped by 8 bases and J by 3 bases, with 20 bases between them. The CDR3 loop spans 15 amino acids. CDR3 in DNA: TGCGCCAGCGGGGGGAACTCGAAGGAGGGCTACGAGCAGTACTTC. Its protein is CASGGNSKEGYEQYF.

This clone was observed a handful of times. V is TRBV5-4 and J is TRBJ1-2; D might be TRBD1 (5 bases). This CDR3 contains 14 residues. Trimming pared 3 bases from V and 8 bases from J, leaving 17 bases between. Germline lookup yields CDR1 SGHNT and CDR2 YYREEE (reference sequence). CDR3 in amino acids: CASSSPRSGVGYTF. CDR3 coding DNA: TGTGCCAGCAGCTCCCCCCGGTCGGGGGTCGGCTACACCTTC.